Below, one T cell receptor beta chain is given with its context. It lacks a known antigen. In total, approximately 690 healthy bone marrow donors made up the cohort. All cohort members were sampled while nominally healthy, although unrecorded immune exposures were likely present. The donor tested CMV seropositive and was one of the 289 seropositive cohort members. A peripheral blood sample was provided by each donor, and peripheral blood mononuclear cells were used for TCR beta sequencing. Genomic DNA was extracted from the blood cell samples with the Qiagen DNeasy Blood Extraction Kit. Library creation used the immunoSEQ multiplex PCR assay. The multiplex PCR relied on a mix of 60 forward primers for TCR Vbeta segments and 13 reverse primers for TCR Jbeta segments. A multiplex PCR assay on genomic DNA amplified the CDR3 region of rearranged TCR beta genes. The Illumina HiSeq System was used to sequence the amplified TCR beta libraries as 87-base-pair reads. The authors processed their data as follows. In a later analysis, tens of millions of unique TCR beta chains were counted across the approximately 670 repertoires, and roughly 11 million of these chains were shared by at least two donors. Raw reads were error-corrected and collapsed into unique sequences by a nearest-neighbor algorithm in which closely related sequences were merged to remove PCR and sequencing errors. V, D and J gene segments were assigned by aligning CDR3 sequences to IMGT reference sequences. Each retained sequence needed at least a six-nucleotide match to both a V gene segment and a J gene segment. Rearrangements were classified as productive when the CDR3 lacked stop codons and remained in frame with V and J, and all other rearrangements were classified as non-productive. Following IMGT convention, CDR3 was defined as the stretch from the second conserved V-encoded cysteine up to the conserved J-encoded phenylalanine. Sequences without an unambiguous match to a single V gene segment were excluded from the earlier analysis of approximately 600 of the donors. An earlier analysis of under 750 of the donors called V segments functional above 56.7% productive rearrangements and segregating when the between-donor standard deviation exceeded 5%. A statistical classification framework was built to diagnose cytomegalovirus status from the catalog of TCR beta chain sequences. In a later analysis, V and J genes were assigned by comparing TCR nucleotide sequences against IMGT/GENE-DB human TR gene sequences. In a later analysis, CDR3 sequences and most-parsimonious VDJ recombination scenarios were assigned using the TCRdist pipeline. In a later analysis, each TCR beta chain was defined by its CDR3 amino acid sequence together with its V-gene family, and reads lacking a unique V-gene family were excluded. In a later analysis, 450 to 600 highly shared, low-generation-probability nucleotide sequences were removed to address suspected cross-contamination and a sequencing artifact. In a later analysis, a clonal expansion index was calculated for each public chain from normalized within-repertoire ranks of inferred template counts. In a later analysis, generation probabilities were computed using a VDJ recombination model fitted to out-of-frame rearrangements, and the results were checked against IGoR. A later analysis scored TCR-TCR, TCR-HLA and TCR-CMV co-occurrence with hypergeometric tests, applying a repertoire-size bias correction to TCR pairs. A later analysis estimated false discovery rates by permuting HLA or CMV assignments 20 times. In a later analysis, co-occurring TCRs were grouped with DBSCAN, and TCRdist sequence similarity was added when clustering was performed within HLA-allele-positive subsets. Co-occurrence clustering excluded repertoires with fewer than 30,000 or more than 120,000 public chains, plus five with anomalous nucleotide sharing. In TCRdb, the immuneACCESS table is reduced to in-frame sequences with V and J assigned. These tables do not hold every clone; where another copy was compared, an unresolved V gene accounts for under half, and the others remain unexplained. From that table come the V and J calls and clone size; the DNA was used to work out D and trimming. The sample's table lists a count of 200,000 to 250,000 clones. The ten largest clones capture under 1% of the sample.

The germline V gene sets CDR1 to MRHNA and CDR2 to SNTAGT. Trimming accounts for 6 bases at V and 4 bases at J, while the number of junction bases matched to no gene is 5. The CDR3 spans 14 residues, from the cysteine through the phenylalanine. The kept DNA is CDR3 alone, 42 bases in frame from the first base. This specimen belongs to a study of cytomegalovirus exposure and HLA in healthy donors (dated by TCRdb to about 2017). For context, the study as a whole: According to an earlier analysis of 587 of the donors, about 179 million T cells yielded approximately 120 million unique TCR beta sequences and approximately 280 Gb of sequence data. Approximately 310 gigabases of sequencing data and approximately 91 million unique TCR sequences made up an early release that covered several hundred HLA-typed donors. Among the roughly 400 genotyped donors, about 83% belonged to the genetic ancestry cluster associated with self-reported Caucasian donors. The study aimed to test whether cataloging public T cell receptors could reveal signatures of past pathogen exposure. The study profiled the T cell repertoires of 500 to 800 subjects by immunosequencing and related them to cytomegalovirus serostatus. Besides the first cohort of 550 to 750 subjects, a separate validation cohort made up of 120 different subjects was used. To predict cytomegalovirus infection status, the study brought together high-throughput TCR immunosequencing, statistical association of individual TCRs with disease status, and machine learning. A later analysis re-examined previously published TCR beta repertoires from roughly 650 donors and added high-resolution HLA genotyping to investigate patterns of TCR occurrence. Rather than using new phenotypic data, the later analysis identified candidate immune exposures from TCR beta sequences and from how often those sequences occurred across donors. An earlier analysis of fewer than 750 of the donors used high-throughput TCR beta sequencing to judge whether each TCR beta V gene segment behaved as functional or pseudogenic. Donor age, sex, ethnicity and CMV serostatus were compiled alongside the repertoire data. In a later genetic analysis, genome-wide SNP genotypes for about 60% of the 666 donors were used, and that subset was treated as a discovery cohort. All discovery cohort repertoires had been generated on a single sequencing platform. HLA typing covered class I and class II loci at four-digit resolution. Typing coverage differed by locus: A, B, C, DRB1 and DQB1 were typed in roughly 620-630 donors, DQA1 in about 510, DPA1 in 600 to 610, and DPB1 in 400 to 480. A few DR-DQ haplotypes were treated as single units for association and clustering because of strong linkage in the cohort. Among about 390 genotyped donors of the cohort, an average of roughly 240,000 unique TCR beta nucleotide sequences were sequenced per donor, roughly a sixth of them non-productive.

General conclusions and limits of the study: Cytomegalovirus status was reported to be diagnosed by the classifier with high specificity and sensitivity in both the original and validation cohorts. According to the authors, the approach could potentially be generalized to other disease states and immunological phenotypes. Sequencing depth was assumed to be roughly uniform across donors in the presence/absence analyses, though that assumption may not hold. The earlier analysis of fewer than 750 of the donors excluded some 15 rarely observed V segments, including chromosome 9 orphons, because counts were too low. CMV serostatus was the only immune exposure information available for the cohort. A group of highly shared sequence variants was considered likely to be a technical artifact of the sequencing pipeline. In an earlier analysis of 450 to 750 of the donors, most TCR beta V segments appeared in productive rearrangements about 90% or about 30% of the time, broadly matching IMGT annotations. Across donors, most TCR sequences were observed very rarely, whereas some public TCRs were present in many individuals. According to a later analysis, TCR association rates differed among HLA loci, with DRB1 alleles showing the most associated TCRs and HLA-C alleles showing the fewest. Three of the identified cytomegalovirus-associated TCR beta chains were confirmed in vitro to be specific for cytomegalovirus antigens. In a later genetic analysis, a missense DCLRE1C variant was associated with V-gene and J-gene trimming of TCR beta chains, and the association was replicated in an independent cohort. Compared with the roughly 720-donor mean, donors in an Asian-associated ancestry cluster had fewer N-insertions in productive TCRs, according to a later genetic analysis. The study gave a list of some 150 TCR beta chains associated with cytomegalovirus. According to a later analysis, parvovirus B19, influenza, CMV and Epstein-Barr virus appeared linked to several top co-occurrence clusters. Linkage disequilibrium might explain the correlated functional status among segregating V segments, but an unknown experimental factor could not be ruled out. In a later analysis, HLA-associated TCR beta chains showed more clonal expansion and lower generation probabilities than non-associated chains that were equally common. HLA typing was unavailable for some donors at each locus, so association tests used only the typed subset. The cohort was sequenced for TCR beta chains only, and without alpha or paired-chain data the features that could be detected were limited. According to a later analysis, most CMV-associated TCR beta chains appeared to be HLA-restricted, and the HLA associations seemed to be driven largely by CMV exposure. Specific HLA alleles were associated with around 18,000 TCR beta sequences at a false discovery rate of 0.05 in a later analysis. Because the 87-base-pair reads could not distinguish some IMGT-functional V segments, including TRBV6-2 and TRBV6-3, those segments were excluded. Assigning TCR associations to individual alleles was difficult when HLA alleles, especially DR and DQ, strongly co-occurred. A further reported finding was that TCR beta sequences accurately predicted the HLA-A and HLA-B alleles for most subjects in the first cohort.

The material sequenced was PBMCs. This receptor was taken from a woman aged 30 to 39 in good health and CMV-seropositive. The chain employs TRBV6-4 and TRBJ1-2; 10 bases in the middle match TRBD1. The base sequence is TGTGCCAGCAGCCCGGGACAGGGGACCTATGGCTACACCTTC. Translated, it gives CASSPGQGTYGYTF.